The text below deals with one TCR beta chain. This sample was included in a study of blood T cell repertoires in COVID-19. This CDR3 region has 12 residues. CDR1 and CDR2 from the germline V gene are SQVTM and ANQGSEA. V lost 3 bases and J lost 2, with 7 bases in between. The method was immunoSEQ multiplex PCR; TCRdb's version includes in-frame clones alone and lacks a portion of them. This sample yields approximately 180,000 clones, of which over 75% are seen a single time; roughly 28% belongs to the top ten. The material sequenced was peripheral blood. The clonotype originates from a woman aged 70-85 years with acute or convalescent COVID-19. This chain joins TRBV29-1 and TRBJ1-2; D gene ambiguous. The CDR3 loop reads CSVDLQNYGYTF. As DNA, the CDR3 is TGCAGCGTTGATCTGCAGAACTATGGCTACACCTTC.